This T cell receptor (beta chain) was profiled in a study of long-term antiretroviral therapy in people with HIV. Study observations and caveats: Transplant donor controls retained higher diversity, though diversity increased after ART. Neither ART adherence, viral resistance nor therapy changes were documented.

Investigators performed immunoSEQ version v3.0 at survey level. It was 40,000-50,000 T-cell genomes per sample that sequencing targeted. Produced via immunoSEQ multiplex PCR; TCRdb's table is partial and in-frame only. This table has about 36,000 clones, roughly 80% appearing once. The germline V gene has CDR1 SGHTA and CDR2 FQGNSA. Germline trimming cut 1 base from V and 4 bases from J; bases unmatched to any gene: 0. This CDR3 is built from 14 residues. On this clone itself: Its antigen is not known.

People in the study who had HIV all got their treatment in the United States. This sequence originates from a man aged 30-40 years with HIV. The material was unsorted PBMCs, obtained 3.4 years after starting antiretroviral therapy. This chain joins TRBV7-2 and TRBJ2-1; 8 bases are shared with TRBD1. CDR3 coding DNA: TGTGCCAGCAGCTTAGACAGGGGGTACAATGAGCAGTTCTTC. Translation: CASSLDRGYNEQFF.